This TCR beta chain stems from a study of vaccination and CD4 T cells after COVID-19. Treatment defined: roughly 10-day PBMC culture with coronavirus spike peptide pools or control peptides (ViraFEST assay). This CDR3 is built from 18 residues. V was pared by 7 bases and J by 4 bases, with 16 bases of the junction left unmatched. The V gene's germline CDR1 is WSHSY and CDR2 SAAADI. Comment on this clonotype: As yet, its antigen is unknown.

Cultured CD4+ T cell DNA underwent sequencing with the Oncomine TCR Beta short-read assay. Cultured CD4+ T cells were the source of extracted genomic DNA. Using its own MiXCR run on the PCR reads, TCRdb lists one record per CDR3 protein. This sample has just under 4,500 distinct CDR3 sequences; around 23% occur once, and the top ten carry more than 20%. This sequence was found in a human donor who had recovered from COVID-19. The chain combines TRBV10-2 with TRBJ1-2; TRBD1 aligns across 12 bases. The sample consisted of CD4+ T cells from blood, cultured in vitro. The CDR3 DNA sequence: TGCGCCAGCACTGGGAGAGGGGACAGGGGGCATTCAGGCTATGGCTACACCTTC. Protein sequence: CASTGRGDRGHSGYGYTF.